Presented here are 12 T cell receptor beta chains from one specimen sequenced in a study of shared clonotypes between healthy human individuals. Produced via immunoSEQ multiplex PCR; TCRdb's table is partial and in-frame only. Of 2.3 million or so clones listed, over 90% were seen once; the top ten hold 0.35% to 0.45%. Sequencing was performed on naive CD4+ T cells from PBMCs. Indicated subset: CD45RA+ positively selected. All receptors come from a young man in good health. Some clones in this sample may be carry-over from other donors' samples.

The chain joins TRBV7-9 to TRBJ1-1; no reliable D call. The CDR3 is 14 amino acids. Trimming removed 6 bases at V and 2 bases at J, with 13 bases between. Germline loops: CDR1 SEHNR, CDR2 FQNEAQ (reference sequence). Here the CDR3 DNA reads TGTGCCAGCAGGGAACTCGCCTCCAACACTGAAGCTTTCTTT. Its translation is CASRELASNTEAFF.

The gene calls are TRBV25-1 and TRBJ1-5; maybe TRBD1 (5 bases). CDR3 length equals 14 residues. Germline values: CDR1 MGHDK, CDR2 SYGVNS. Between the trimmed V and J ends, which lost 6 bases and 7 bases, there was a span of 16 bases. The CDR3 spells CASSDRGGVQPQHF. The DNA of the CDR3 is TGTGCCAGCAGCGATCGCGGGGGAGTACAGCCCCAGCATTTT.

The chain couples TRBV7-3 to TRBJ1-3; no reliable D call. CDR1 is SGHTA and CDR2 is FQGTGA in the germline V gene. The V gene lost 3 bases and the J gene lost 1 base, with 13 bases spanning the gap. The CDR3 has 16 amino acids. The CDR3 DNA sequence: TGTGCCAGCAGCTTGATCGGAGACCCATCTGGAAACACCATATATTTT. This codes for CASSLIGDPSGNTIYF.

The V call is TRBV29-1, the J call TRBJ1-2; the match to TRBD1 covers 9 bases. The CDR3 totals 15 residues. CDR1 SQVTM and CDR2 ANQGSEA come from the germline V gene. J gave up 8 bases and V 4 bases, and 14 bases lay outside the gene matches. The CDR3 DNA reads TGCAGCGTTGCCCATCCGGGACAGGGCGGATACGGCTACACCTTC. The encoded protein is CSVAHPGQGGYGYTF. Supplemented by reference TRBV29-1 and TRBJ1-2, the full variable domain reads SAVISQKPSRDICQRGTSLTIQCQVDSQVTMMFWYRQQPGQSLTLIATANQGSEATYESGFVIDKFPISRPNLTFSTLTVSNMSPEDSSIYLCSVAHPGQGGYGYTFGSGTRLTVV.

The rearrangement joins TRBV6-6 to TRBJ2-1, with D possibly being TRBD2 (5 bases). Deletions cut 2 bases from V and 10 bases from J, with 9 bases between. Germline V gene sequence: CDR1 MNHNY, CDR2 SVGAGI (reference sequence). The CDR3 length is 12 residues. CDR3 nucleotides: TGTGCCAGCAGTTACCTAGCAGGAGAGCAGTTCTTC. Protein sequence: CASSYLAGEQFF.

The chain combines TRBV9 with TRBJ2-5; D not certain. CDR1 SGDLS and CDR2 YYNGEE come from the germline V gene. This CDR3 comprises 14 residues. The germline V and J ends were trimmed by 0 bases and 5 bases, with 11 bases remaining between them. CDR3 loop: CASSVASSRETQYF. The CDR3 DNA is TGTGCCAGCAGCGTAGCCAGTAGTAGGGAGACCCAGTACTTC. The variable domain in full, with the rest retrieved from reference TRBV9 and TRBJ2-5, is DSGVTQTPKHLITATGQRVTLRCSPRSGDLSVYWYQQSLDQGLQFLIQYYNGEERAKGNILERFSAQQFPDLHSELNLSSLELGDSALYFCASSVASSRETQYFGPGTRLLVL.

The J gene is TRBJ1-1, the V gene TRBV9; D is uncertain. V lost 3 bases, J lost 1 base, and 7 bases lay in between. Germline loops: CDR1 SGDLS, CDR2 YYNGEE. CDR3 length: 13 residues. CDR3 DNA: TGTGCCAGCAGCGAGCGGGAGAACACTGAAGCTTTCTTT. The encoded protein is CASSERENTEAFF.

About this clone itself: The limits of the CDR3 on the DNA are not certain, so only TCRdb's listed CDR3 is given. J is TRBJ1-4 and V is TRBV21-1. TRBV21-1 is flagged as a pseudogene. Termini included, the CDR3 measures 19 amino acids. CDR3 loop: CASSKGVGRGASTNEKLFF.

The gene calls are TRBV6-6 and TRBJ2-7; 7 nucleotides align to TRBD1. This CDR3 comprises 14 residues. With V trimmed by 3 bases and J by 2 bases, 4 bases remained unmatched. The germline CDR1 and CDR2 sequences are MNHNY and SVGAGI (reference sequence). The CDR3 region is CASSYYDRAYEQYF. CDR3 coding DNA: TGTGCCAGCAGTTATTATGACAGGGCCTACGAGCAGTACTTC.

This clone appeared a single time. The rearrangement joins TRBV19 to TRBJ2-3, with D unclear. The CDR3 is made up of 14 amino acids. V lost 8 bases, J lost 3 bases, and 15 bases lay in between. Germline V gene data show CDR1 as LNHDA and CDR2 as SQIVND (reference sequence). The CDR3 DNA reads as TGTGCCAGTGCTAGACTCTCTGGGACAGATACGCAGTATTTT. Translating it yields CASARLSGTDTQYF.

The CDR3 DNA is TGTGCCAGCAGTCGTAGACGGGAAAACACTGAAGCTTTCTTT. It codes for CASSRRRENTEAFF. J is TRBJ1-1 and V is TRBV7-2; D not certain. V was pared by 6 bases and J by 2 bases, with 13 bases between. The CDR3 sequence is 14 residues long. Per germline, CDR1 SGHTA and CDR2 FQGNSA.

The chain links TRBV5-1 to TRBJ1-2; D unclear. CDR3 size: 15 residues. Trimming cost V 0 bases and J 0 bases, with 9 bases left between them. CDR1 SGHRS and CDR2 YFSETQ come from the germline V gene. CDR3 protein: CASSLGSQPNYGYTF. CDR3 DNA: TGCGCCAGCAGCTTGGGGTCACAGCCTAACTATGGCTACACCTTC.